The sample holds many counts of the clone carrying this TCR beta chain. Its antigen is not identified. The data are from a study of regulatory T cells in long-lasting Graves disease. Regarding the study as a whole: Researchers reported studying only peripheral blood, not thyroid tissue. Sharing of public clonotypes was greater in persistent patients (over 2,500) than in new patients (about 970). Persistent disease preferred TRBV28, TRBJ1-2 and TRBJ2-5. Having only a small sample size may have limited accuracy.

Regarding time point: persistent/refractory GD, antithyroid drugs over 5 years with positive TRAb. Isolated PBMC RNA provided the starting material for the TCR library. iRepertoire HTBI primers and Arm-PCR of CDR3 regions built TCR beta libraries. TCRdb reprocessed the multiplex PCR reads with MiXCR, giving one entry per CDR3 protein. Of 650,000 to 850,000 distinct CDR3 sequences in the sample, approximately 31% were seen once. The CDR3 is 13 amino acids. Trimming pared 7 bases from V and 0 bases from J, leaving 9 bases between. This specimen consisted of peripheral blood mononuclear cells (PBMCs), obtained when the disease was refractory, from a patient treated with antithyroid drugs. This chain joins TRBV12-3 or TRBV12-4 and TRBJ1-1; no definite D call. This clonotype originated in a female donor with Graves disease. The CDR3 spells CASNLRLNTEAFF. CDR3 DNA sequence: TGTGCCAGCAATCTCAGGTTGAACACTGAAGCTTTCTTT.